These 32 T cell receptor beta chains came from one sample sequenced in a study of glioma-infiltrating T cells. Using RNA template, CDR3s of TCR alpha and beta were amplified with iRepertoire arm-PCR. TCRdb used MiXCR to reprocess the multiplex PCR reads, holding one entry per CDR3 protein. Of about 190,000 distinct CDR3 sequences in the sample, approximately 30% were seen once. Sequences were obtained from glioma tissue, nonneoplastic brain tissue, or PBMCs (not recorded which). These receptor sequences come from a human donor with low-grade glioma or glioblastoma, undergoing nonglioma brain surgery, or in good health (not recorded which).

This clonotype was seen only a few times. This sequence joins TRBV7-2 and TRBJ1-2; D gene unclear. The length of the CDR3 is 15 residues. Per germline, CDR1 SGHTA and CDR2 FQGNSA. V dropped 5 bases and J dropped 0 bases, with 13 bases sitting between them. Here the CDR3 DNA reads TGTGCCAGCAGCGTAAGGGCGGGGACTAACTATGGCTACACCTTC. As protein: CASSVRAGTNYGYTF.

This clonotype was detected many times. This chain connects TRBV6-2 or TRBV6-3 to TRBJ2-2, with 10 nucleotides matching TRBD2. Germline lookup yields CDR1 MNHEY and CDR2 SVGEGT. This CDR3 contains 19 residues. The V segment lost 4 bases and the J segment 0 bases; nucleotides outside the gene matches: 11. The CDR3 loop is CASSSMPGTSASNTGELFF. As DNA, the CDR3 is TGTGCCAGCAGTTCTATGCCCGGGACTAGCGCCTCGAACACCGGGGAGCTGTTTTTT.

This clonotype was detected only a few times. Mismatch with germline at one junction end may stem from a read error. This chain uses TRBV13 with TRBJ2-7; tentative D call: TRBD1 (5 bases). This CDR3 spans 14 amino acids. From germline, CDR1 is PRHDT and CDR2 FYEKMQ (reference sequence). The CDR3 DNA sequence: TGTGCCAGCAGGTTAGGGGTAAGGTCCCACGAGCAGTACTTC. It is translated as CASRLGVRSHEQYF.

This clonotype was found once. V is TRBV7-2 and J is TRBJ2-2, with D possibly TRBD2 on 6 matching bases. This CDR3 has 15 amino acids. V was trimmed by 10 bases and J by 4 bases, leaving 19 bases between them. CDR1 is SGHTA, CDR2 FQGNSA, per germline. The CDR3 loop reads CAISERGSPTGELFF. Written as DNA, the CDR3 is TGTGCCATCAGTGAACGGGGGTCTCCCACCGGGGAGCTGTTTTTT. The variable domain in full, completed from reference TRBV7-2 and TRBJ2-2, reads GAGVSQSPSNKVTEKGKDVELRCDPISGHTALYWYRQSLGQGLEFLIYFQGNSAPDKSGLPSDRFSAERTGGSVSTLTIQRTQQEDSAVYLCAISERGSPTGELFFGEGSRLTVL.

This clonotype was seen only once. The V and J genes are TRBV30 and TRBJ1-2; perhaps TRBD1 as D (5 bases). CDR1 and CDR2 (germline): GTSNPN, SVGIG (reference sequence). V lost 5 bases and J lost 0, with 13 bases in between. The CDR3 covers 14 residues. CDR3 sequence: CAWAIDRANYGYTF. DNA of the CDR3: TGTGCCTGGGCCATCGACAGAGCTAACTATGGCTACACCTTC.

This clonotype came up many times. The CDR3 region is CASSLGLDGETQYF. As DNA, the CDR3 is TGTGCCAGCAGCTTAGGGTTGGACGGAGAGACCCAGTACTTC. V usage is TRBV7-2 and J usage is TRBJ2-5; D is unresolved. The V end was cut by 1 base, the J end by 4 bases, with 10 bases between. Germline-derived CDR1 and CDR2 are SGHTA and FQGNSA. The CDR3 length is 14 residues.

The chain is built from TRBV4-1 and TRBJ1-2, with 11 bases that match TRBD1. V lost 1 base and J lost 8; bases outside the gene matches: 12. The CDR3 extends over 17 amino acids. From germline, CDR1 is MGHRA and CDR2 YSYEKL. The CDR3 DNA reads TGCGCCAGCAGCCAAGGGGTAACCGGACAGGGGGCGCGGGGCTACACCTTC. This codes for CASSQGVTGQGARGYTF.

This clonotype was seen repeatedly, ten times or more. V is TRBV12-3 or TRBV12-4 and J is TRBJ2-7; 7 bases match TRBD1. The CDR3 contains 13 residues. Losses at the gene ends were 3 bases for V and 6 bases for J; bases not matched to a gene: 5. CDR3 loop: CASSFTGVREQYF. Written as DNA, the CDR3 is TGTGCCAGCAGTTTTACAGGGGTACGCGAGCAGTACTTC.

With respect to this clonotype: This clone may be a read error of a much larger clone one base away. The rearrangement uses TRBV3-1 and TRBJ2-5; 13 positions agree with TRBD2. The V gene end was trimmed by 3 bases and the J gene end by 6 bases; junction bases not matched to a gene: 1. CDR1 is LGHDT and CDR2 is YNNKEL in the germline V gene (reference sequence). The CDR3 runs to 14 residues. CDR3 sequence reads: CASSQGLAGQTQYF. The CDR3 nucleotides read TGTGCCAGCAGCCAGGGACTAGCGGGACAGACCCAGTACTTC.

Of note for this clonotype: At one end the junction does not follow the germline gene, possibly because of a read error. The chain employs TRBV2 and TRBJ2-1, with TRBD2 as a possible D gene (6 bases). Germline V gives CDR1 SNHLY, CDR2 FYNNEI. The CDR3 is made up of 16 amino acids. CDR3 protein: CASRIGTADPGKTGIF. Written as DNA, the CDR3 is TGTGCCAGCAGGATCGGGACTGCAGATCCAGGCAAGACCGGGATCTTC.

The CDR3 DNA is TGCGCCAGCAGTCCAAACATCTACACAGATACGCAGTATTTT. Its translation is CASSPNIYTDTQYF. This chain links TRBV5-1 with TRBJ2-3; D uncertain. Trimming removed 5 bases at V and 2 bases at J, with 12 bases between. The CDR3 is 14 residues long. Germline lookup yields CDR1 SGHRS and CDR2 YFSETQ.

This clonotype has ten or more counts. V and J are TRBV6-2 or TRBV6-3 and TRBJ2-2; D gene ambiguous. The CDR3 covers 14 residues. The V end lost 0 bases, the J end lost 4 bases, and 6 bases lay between the germline ends. The germline V gene encodes CDR1 MNHEY and CDR2 SVGEGT. The CDR3: CASSYSGSTGELFF. CDR3 in DNA: TGTGCCAGCAGTTACTCTGGAAGCACCGGGGAGCTGTTTTTT.

Comments on this clonotype: Since a much larger clone is just one base distant, this may be a read error. The chain uses TRBV3-1 and TRBJ2-7, with D possibly TRBD2 on 5 matching bases. In germline, CDR1 is LGHDT, CDR2 YNNKEL (reference sequence). The CDR3 spans 14 residues. CDR3 coding DNA: TGTGCCAGCAGCCAAGATTGGCGAGGGTACGAGCAGCACTTC. Translating gives CASSQDWRGYEQHF.

Turning to this clonotype: A much larger clone is a single base away; this may be a read error. V usage is TRBV28 and J usage is TRBJ2-5; weak D call: TRBD2 (5 bases). The CDR3 is made up of 16 amino acids. V lost 6 bases and J 1 base, leaving 18 bases between the germline ends. Germline V gene lookup returns CDR1 MDHEN and CDR2 SYDVKM. The CDR3 nucleotides are TGTGCCAGCAGCCGAGCGGAACTAGTGGTCCAAGAGACCCAGTACTTC. Its translation: CASSRAELVVQETQYF.

This clonotype was recorded at least ten times. The genes are TRBV6-6 and TRBJ1-1; D gene ambiguous. Per germline, CDR1 MNHNY and CDR2 SVGAGI (reference sequence). This CDR3 is 13 amino acids long. V was pared by 0 bases and J by 7 bases, with 9 bases between. Here the CDR3 reads CASSYSLQIEAFF. The CDR3 bases are TGTGCCAGCAGTTACTCGCTGCAGATTGAAGCTTTCTTT.

Remarks on this clonotype: A much larger clone is a single base away; this may be a read error. The chain has TRBV5-4 and TRBJ1-1; D is unclear. Germline-derived CDR1 and CDR2 are SGHNT and YYREEE (reference sequence). This CDR3 has 12 amino acids. The V and J ends lost 4 bases and 8 bases respectively, with 12 bases between them. CDR3 DNA: TGTGCCAGCAGCATAGGTGTCAGCGAAGCTTTCTTT. Amino acids: CASSIGVSEAFF.

This clonotype was seen many times. The V gene is TRBV24-1, the J gene TRBJ2-7; TRBD1 is a possible D gene (5 bases). V lost 4 bases, J lost 0 bases, and 12 bases lay in between. The CDR3 length is 15 residues. CDR1 KGHDR and CDR2 SFDVKD come from the germline V gene. CDR3: CATSDQTVSSYEQYF. The CDR3 DNA reads TGTGCCACCAGTGACCAGACAGTGAGCTCCTACGAGCAGTACTTC.

The rearrangement links TRBV7-2 to TRBJ2-3; D tentatively reads TRBD1 or TRBD2 (6 bases each). Trimming left V 2 bases short and J 5 bases short, with 17 bases between. The CDR3 is made up of 16 amino acids. CDR1 and CDR2 from the germline V gene are SGHTA and FQGNSA. The CDR3 coding sequence is TGTGCCAGCAGCTTACTGGGGGGCGGGGTACTAGATACGCAGTATTTT. Amino acid sequence: CASSLLGGGVLDTQYF.

This clonotype was recorded many times. This chain connects TRBV28 to TRBJ2-7; D may correspond to TRBD1 or TRBD2 (6 bases each). The V end was cut by 4 bases, the J end by 0 bases, with 19 bases between. CDR3 length: 17 residues. Germline V CDR1 and CDR2: MDHEN, SYDVKM. The CDR3 sequence: CASSSPGGHVVSYEQYF. CDR3 coding DNA: TGTGCCAGCAGTTCGCCCGGGGGACACGTAGTCTCCTACGAGCAGTACTTC.

Of note for this clonotype: A much bigger clone sits one base away, suggesting this may be a read error. The chain combines TRBV20-1 with TRBJ2-1, with unresolved D. Germline CDR1 is DFQATT and CDR2 is SNEGSKA (reference sequence). The V end lost 2 bases, the J end lost 2 bases, and 22 bases lay between the germline ends. The CDR3 contains 18 residues. This chain's CDR3 is CSARRPPRAVKPYNEQFF. In nucleotides, the CDR3 is TGCAGTGCTAGACGGCCTCCTAGAGCCGTTAAGCCCTACAATGAGCAGTTCTTC.

This clonotype was counted at least ten times. This sequence joins TRBV6-2 or TRBV6-3 and TRBJ2-1, with 10 positions matching TRBD2. J was trimmed by 7 bases and V by 2 bases; bases with no gene match: 8. This CDR3 spans 16 amino acids. Germline CDR1 is MNHEY and CDR2 is SVGEGT. The CDR3 reads CASSYLPSGSINEQFF. In DNA, the CDR3 is TGTGCCAGCAGTTACCTCCCTAGCGGGAGTATAAATGAGCAGTTCTTC.

Regarding this clonotype: A much larger clone sits a single nucleotide away, making a read error possible. The chain combines TRBV29-1 with TRBJ2-1; D gene unclear. Germline V CDR1 and CDR2: SQVTM, ANQGSEA. This CDR3 contains 11 residues. Here the CDR3 reads CSREVGYEQFF. In DNA, the CDR3 is TGCAGTCGAGAAGTAGGCTATGAGCAGTTCTTC.

This clonotype appeared many times. The chain is built from TRBV19 and TRBJ2-1; the D is unclear. This CDR3 is built from 12 residues. From germline, CDR1 is LNHDA and CDR2 SQIVND (reference sequence). Trimming left V 5 bases short and J 6 bases short, with 8 bases between. The CDR3 DNA sequence: TGTGCCAGTAGTCTAGGTCGCAATGAGCAGTTCTTC. Protein: CASSLGRNEQFF. The variable domain in full, completed from reference TRBV19 and TRBJ2-1, reads DGGITQSPKYLFRKEGQNVTLSCEQNLNHDAMYWYRQDPGQGLRLIYYSQIVNDFQKGDIAEGYSVSREKKESFPLTVTSAQKNPTAFYLCASSLGRNEQFFGPGTRLTVL.

With regard to this clonotype: A much larger clone sits a single nucleotide away, making a read error possible. The genes are TRBV6-4 and TRBJ1-1; D is perhaps TRBD1 (6 bases). This CDR3 spans 17 amino acids. Germline lookup yields CDR1 MRHNA and CDR2 SNTAGT. V lost 4 bases, J lost 4 bases, and 22 bases lay in between. CDR3 in amino acids: CASSAGSYRARSTEAFF. The CDR3 bases are TGTGCCAGCAGTGCGGGCTCTTACAGGGCGCGAAGCACTGAAGCTTTCTTT.

The chain recombines TRBV18 with TRBJ1-4, with D maybe TRBD1 (6 bases). CDR1 is KGHSH, CDR2 LQKENI, per germline. The CDR3 has 15 amino acids. The ends were cut back, 4 bases at V and 3 bases at J, with 12 bases in the middle. The CDR3 reads CASSQNRVANEKLFF. The CDR3 nucleotides read TGTGCCAGCTCACAGAACAGGGTGGCTAATGAAAAACTGTTTTTT.

This clonotype was found many times. The rearrangement uses TRBV4-2 and TRBJ1-5; D remains unclear. The germline V and J ends were trimmed by 0 bases and 5 bases, with 11 bases remaining between them. Per the germline V gene, CDR1 is LGHNA and CDR2 is YNFKEQ. This CDR3 has 15 residues. This chain's CDR3 is CASSQEGEDYQPQHF. The DNA for the CDR3 is TGTGCCAGCAGCCAAGAAGGAGAGGACTATCAGCCCCAGCATTTT.

CDR3 coding DNA: TGTGCCATCAGTGACCGCGCCGCGAGAGGAGAGACCCAGTACTTC. Its protein is CAISDRAARGETQYF. V gene TRBV10-3 combines with J gene TRBJ2-5; no clear D gene. Trimming left V 3 bases short and J 4 bases short, with 15 bases between. Germline CDR1 reads ENHRY; CDR2 reads SYGVKD. CDR3 size: 15 residues.

The table lists this clonotype with many counts. V gene TRBV27 combines with J gene TRBJ2-7; D is uncertain. The CDR3 length is 11 residues. Germline V gene data show CDR1 as MNHEY and CDR2 as SMNVEV (reference sequence). Between the trimmed V and J ends, which lost 5 bases and 6 bases, there was a span of 8 bases. The CDR3 DNA reads as TGTGCCAGCAGTAAGTTAAGCGAGCAGTACTTC. This encodes CASSKLSEQYF.

This clonotype came up many times. The chain uses TRBV2 and TRBJ2-5, with a tentative D call TRBD1 (6 bases). Per the germline V gene, CDR1 is SNHLY and CDR2 is FYNNEI. CDR3 size: 16 residues. V was trimmed by 4 bases and J by 0 bases, leaving 15 bases between them. The CDR3 region is CASSGPGHVYQETQYF. The CDR3 DNA is TGTGCCAGCAGTGGACCGGGACACGTGTACCAAGAGACCCAGTACTTC.

This clonotype was detected ten times or more. The chain has TRBV9 and TRBJ2-5; D is ambiguous. The germline V gene encodes CDR1 SGDLS and CDR2 YYNGEE. The CDR3 consists of 12 residues. Trimming shortened V by 4 bases and J by 0 bases, and 4 bases separated the two germline ends. The CDR3 nucleotides are TGTGCCAGCAGCCAAAACCAAGAGACCCAGTACTTC. Its protein is CASSQNQETQYF.

This clonotype has at least ten counts. The rearrangement joins TRBV20-1 to TRBJ2-1; TRBD1 matches at 7 bases. J gave up 6 bases and V 2 bases, and 16 bases lay outside the gene matches. The CDR3 length is 17 residues. Germline CDR1 reads DFQATT; CDR2 reads SNEGSKA (reference sequence). CDR3 residues: CSARSGGTGAHPNEQFF. Here the CDR3 DNA reads TGCAGTGCTAGATCTGGGGGAACAGGGGCCCACCCCAATGAGCAGTTCTTC.

Comments on this clonotype: A much larger clone sits a single nucleotide away, making a read error possible. The chain joins TRBV11-2 to TRBJ1-2; D is unresolved. CDR3 length: 12 residues. CDR1 is SGHAT and CDR2 is FQNNGV in the germline V gene. The V end was cut by 1 base, the J end by 7 bases, with 7 bases between. The CDR3 nucleotides read TGTGCCAGCAGCTTAGGAGTGGGTGGCTACACCTTC. It is translated as CASSLGVGGYTF.